This T cell receptor (beta chain) stems from a study of CD8 T cells in Susac syndrome. General observations from the study: As the study acknowledged, the number of individuals who were part of its TCR sequencing and HLA analysis was relatively small.

Peripheral blood CD8+ and CD4+ T cells were profiled by TCR beta sequencing. TEMRA cells were FACS-enriched, unlike CD8+ and CD4+ T cells, which were negatively isolated. Reverse transcription of roughly 0.5 to 1 ug RNA was performed with random hexamers. The immunoSEQ assay covered 54 Vbeta and 13 Jbeta segments for CDR3. MiXCR was run by TCRdb on the immunoSEQ multiplex PCR reads, yielding one entry per CDR3 protein. The sample includes under 200,000 distinct CDR3 sequences, approximately 95% of them seen just once. Turning to this clonotype: The antigen is undetermined.

The sample comprised CD4+ T cells from PBMCs. The source is a human donor in good health.

The CDR3, as DNA: TGCAGCGTCTACAGGGGCATCAGCTATGGCTACACCTTC. This translates into CSVYRGISYGYTF. The chain recombines TRBV29-1 with TRBJ1-2, with 7 bases matching TRBD1. Germline trimming cut 6 bases from V and 4 bases from J; bases unmatched to any gene: 8. The CDR3 covers 13 residues. Germline V gene sequence: CDR1 SQVTM, CDR2 ANQGSEA.